These 26 T cell receptor beta chains share one sample of origin, sequenced in a study of OX40 agonist ivuxolimab in advanced cancers. Libraries were prepared by immunoSEQ multiplex PCR; TCRdb keeps only in-frame clonotypes and omits some of them. This sample has roughly 60,000 clones, with 84% found just once. Specimen: CD4+ or CD8+ T cells sorted from blood, collected in a trial of the OX40 agonist ivuxolimab. These receptors all come from an adult with an advanced solid tumor such as melanoma, head and neck, liver or kidney cancer.

V and J are TRBV18 and TRBJ1-1; D gene uncertain. V lost 3 bases, J lost 1 base, and 12 bases lay in between. The length of the CDR3 is 15 residues. Per the germline V gene, CDR1 is KGHSH and CDR2 is LQKENI. The DNA of the CDR3 is TGTGCCAGCTCACCCTCCTTGACTGAGAACACTGAAGCTTTCTTT. The encoded protein is CASSPSLTENTEAFF.

This clone was observed once. The chain joins TRBV7-6 to TRBJ1-1; 8 bases are shared with TRBD1. V lost 3 bases and J lost 0; bases outside the gene matches: 3. The CDR3 is 15 amino acids. Germline values: CDR1 SGHVS, CDR2 FNYEAQ. CDR3 sequence: CASSFRTGMNTEAFF. The CDR3 DNA is TGTGCCAGCAGCTTCCGGACAGGGATGAACACTGAAGCTTTCTTT.

This clone was detected only once. The chain links TRBV19 to TRBJ2-3, with 10 bases aligning to TRBD2. Unmatched junction bases numbered 7, after V lost 6 bases and J lost 4 bases. The CDR3 contains 15 residues. Germline CDR1 is LNHDA and CDR2 is SQIVND (reference sequence). The CDR3 DNA is TGTGCCAGTAGGGAGCGGGGGGGCCGGGCAGATACGCAGTATTTT. Translated, it gives CASRERGGRADTQYF. The full variable domain, its missing parts supplied by reference TRBV19 and TRBJ2-3, is DGGITQSPKYLFRKEGQNVTLSCEQNLNHDAMYWYRQDPGQGLRLIYYSQIVNDFQKGDIAEGYSVSREKKESFPLTVTSAQKNPTAFYLCASRERGGRADTQYFGPGTRLTVL.

The chain couples TRBV5-1 to TRBJ2-1, with 9 nucleotides matching TRBD2. The J segment lost 7 bases and the V segment lost 5 bases, leaving 10 bases of the junction unmatched. Germline V CDR1 and CDR2: SGHRS, YFSETQ. This CDR3 spans 15 amino acids. CDR3 sequence (DNA): TGCGCCAGCAGTCTTGGGACTAGCCGATCGAATGAGCAGTTCTTC. This gives the protein CASSLGTSRSNEQFF.

This chain connects TRBV12-5 to TRBJ2-7, with D perhaps matching TRBD1 (6 bases). Looked up from germline, CDR1 is LGHNT and CDR2 is FRNRAP. This CDR3 has 15 residues. Trimming removed 0 bases from V and 3 bases from J, with 12 bases in between. The CDR3 is CASGLVRTAFYEQYF. Written as DNA, the CDR3 is TGTGCTAGTGGTTTGGTACGGACAGCTTTCTACGAGCAGTACTTC.

The J gene is TRBJ2-7, the V gene TRBV28; TRBD2 matches at 15 bases. The germline CDR1 and CDR2 sequences are MDHEN and SYDVKM. The CDR3 runs 15 residues. Trimming took 5 bases from V and 7 from J; bases not matched to a gene: 6. In nucleotides, the CDR3 is TGTGCCAGCAGTACTCGGACTAGCGGGAGGGGAGAGCAGTACTTC. It is translated as CASSTRTSGRGEQYF.

The CDR3 DNA sequence: TGTGCCAGTAGGAGACAGGGGAGGGACAATCAGCCCCAGCATTTT. Protein product: CASRRQGRDNQPQHF. The chain is built from TRBV19 and TRBJ1-5; 8 bases map to TRBD1. The CDR3 length is 15 residues. The germline CDR1 and CDR2 sequences are LNHDA and SQIVND (reference sequence). Trimming took 6 bases from V and 3 from J; bases not matched to a gene: 7. Looking up the rest from reference TRBV19 and TRBJ1-5 gives the full variable domain: DGGITQSPKYLFRKEGQNVTLSCEQNLNHDAMYWYRQDPGQGLRLIYYSQIVNDFQKGDIAEGYSVSREKKESFPLTVTSAQKNPTAFYLCASRRQGRDNQPQHFGDGTRLSIL.

The rearrangement joins TRBV2 to TRBJ2-2; no clear D gene. Trimming removed 1 base at V and 5 bases at J, with 20 bases between. The CDR3 runs 18 residues. Germline loops: CDR1 SNHLY, CDR2 FYNNEI. DNA of the CDR3: TGTGCCAGCAGTGAAGAGTTTGGACCTCCATTATGGACCGGGGAGCTGTTTTTT. It is translated as CASSEEFGPPLWTGELFF.

This chain links TRBV6-5 with TRBJ1-5, with D tentatively TRBD1 (5 bases). The CDR3 contains 15 residues. The V end was cut by 0 bases, the J end by 1 base, with 7 bases between. The germline V gene encodes CDR1 MNHEY and CDR2 SVGAGI. CDR3 coding DNA: TGTGCCAGCAGTTACTCGGGGGTGAGCAATCAGCCCCAGCATTTT. This sequence encodes CASSYSGVSNQPQHF.

This clone was observed a handful of times. The genes are TRBV9 and TRBJ2-7; D is uncertain. There are 14 residues in the CDR3. The germline CDR1 and CDR2 sequences are SGDLS and YYNGEE. V was trimmed by 0 bases and J by 1 base, leaving 8 bases between them. The CDR3 sequence: CASSVGGSSYEQYF. CDR3 in DNA: TGTGCCAGCAGCGTAGGTGGCAGTTCCTACGAGCAGTACTTC.

The chain joins TRBV5-5 to TRBJ1-5; D is perhaps TRBD1 (5 bases). Germline CDR1 SGHKS, CDR2 YYEKEE (reference sequence). The length of the CDR3 is 15 residues. The V and J ends lost 4 bases and 0 bases respectively, with 11 bases between them. For the CDR3, the DNA is TGTGCCAGCAGCCACTGGGGGAATAGCAATCAGCCCCAGCATTTT. Encoded protein: CASSHWGNSNQPQHF.

This rearrangement joins TRBV9 to TRBJ1-6; D is ambiguous. The V end lost 2 bases, the J end lost 4 bases, and 7 bases lay between the germline ends. Germline CDR1 and CDR2: SGDLS and YYNGEE. There are 14 residues in the CDR3. This chain's CDR3 is CASSVEQYNSPLHF. CDR3 DNA: TGTGCCAGCAGCGTCGAGCAATATAATTCACCCCTCCACTTT.

The rearrangement joins TRBV19 to TRBJ2-1; TRBD2 matches 10 bases. The CDR3 has 17 amino acids. Germline-derived CDR1 and CDR2 are LNHDA and SQIVND (reference sequence). V was clipped by 0 bases and J by 10 bases; unmatched bases: 12. CDR3 protein: CASSIDRGTSATAEQFF. The CDR3 DNA is TGTGCCAGTAGTATAGATCGGGGGACTAGCGCTACAGCGGAGCAGTTCTTC.

This chain joins TRBV5-1 and TRBJ2-7; no clear D. The CDR3 is 14 residues long. V shed 0 bases and J shed 3 bases, with 10 bases lying between them. Looked up from germline, CDR1 is SGHRS and CDR2 is YFSETQ. The CDR3 spells CASSLGGRSYEQYF. The DNA of the CDR3 is TGCGCCAGCAGCTTGGGAGGACGGAGCTACGAGCAGTACTTC.

The chain joins TRBV10-1 to TRBJ1-4; tentative D call: TRBD1 (6 bases). The V and J ends lost 2 bases and 10 bases respectively, with 17 bases between them. The CDR3 totals 15 residues. Germline assignment: CDR1 WNHNN and CDR2 SYGVQD (reference sequence). CDR3 sequence: CASSEVRGPARKLFF. CDR3 sequence (DNA): TGCGCCAGCAGTGAGGTTCGGGGGCCGGCTCGAAAACTGTTTTTT.

V gene TRBV5-4 combines with J gene TRBJ1-1, with a possible D match to TRBD1 (5 bases). Germline V CDR1 and CDR2: SGHNT, YYREEE (reference sequence). V shed 5 bases and J shed 4 bases, with 12 bases lying between them. CDR3 length: 13 residues. CDR3 sequence: CASSSPGVTEAFF. CDR3 bases: TGTGCCAGCAGTTCCCCGGGGGTCACTGAAGCTTTCTTT.

This clone was recorded once. The chain uses TRBV2 and TRBJ1-4; 7 bases match TRBD1. Germline CDR1 and CDR2: SNHLY and FYNNEI. J gave up 5 bases and V 3 bases, and 3 bases lay outside the gene matches. This CDR3 comprises 14 residues. The CDR3 bases are TGTGCCAGCAGTGATCGGACAGGAAATGAAAAACTGTTTTTT. Its protein product is CASSDRTGNEKLFF.

This chain links TRBV19 with TRBJ2-1; TRBD2 agrees at 11 bases. The CDR3 has 14 amino acids. The V gene's germline CDR1 is LNHDA and CDR2 SQIVND (reference sequence). V trimming: 10 bases; J trimming: 7 bases; junction bases outside the gene matches: 9. CDR3: CATETSGSLNEQFF. CDR3 sequence (DNA): TGTGCCACCGAAACTAGCGGGAGTTTGAATGAGCAGTTCTTC. Full variable domain (rest looked up from reference TRBV19 and TRBJ2-1): DGGITQSPKYLFRKEGQNVTLSCEQNLNHDAMYWYRQDPGQGLRLIYYSQIVNDFQKGDIAEGYSVSREKKESFPLTVTSAQKNPTAFYLCATETSGSLNEQFFGPGTRLTVL.

The chain combines TRBV4-1 with TRBJ2-7, with 14 positions matching TRBD2. The ends lost 4 bases at V and 4 bases at J; junction bases unmatched: 9. Germline V lookup: CDR1 MGHRA, CDR2 YSYEKL. The CDR3 runs to 17 residues. CDR3 residues: CASSLRLAGGLLYEQYF. The CDR3 region has the DNA TGCGCCAGCAGCCTGAGACTAGCGGGGGGGCTATTATACGAGCAGTACTTC.

The chain recombines TRBV7-2 with TRBJ2-7; the match to TRBD2 covers 7 bases. This CDR3 has 15 residues. V shed 0 bases, J shed 4 bases, and the junction held 6 bases outside the gene matches. Germline V CDR1 and CDR2: SGHTA, FQGNSA. CDR3 DNA: TGTGCCAGCAGCTTAGCGCTCGGGAGGCAATACGAGCAGTACTTC. Its protein is CASSLALGRQYEQYF.

The V and J genes are TRBV4-1 and TRBJ2-7; no reliable D call. The CDR3 is 15 residues long. Germline lookup yields CDR1 MGHRA and CDR2 YSYEKL. V lost 0 bases and J lost 1, with 10 bases in between. CDR3 in DNA: TGCGCCAGCAGCCAAGATCGGTCGCAGTCCTACGAGCAGTACTTC. It encodes CASSQDRSQSYEQYF.

The CDR3 sequence: CASSRDRVSGEQYF. The CDR3 region has the DNA TGTGCCAGCAGCCGCGACAGGGTCTCGGGTGAGCAGTACTTC. The chain uses TRBV16 and TRBJ2-7; 7 positions agree with TRBD1. Germline loops: CDR1 KGHSY, CDR2 FQNENV. The V and J ends lost 4 bases and 7 bases, in that order; junction bases with no gene match: 10. The CDR3 runs 14 residues.

This clone was recorded a few times. This chain joins TRBV7-9 and TRBJ1-5, with a possible D match to TRBD1 (5 bases). Germline V gene sequence: CDR1 SEHNR, CDR2 FQNEAQ (reference sequence). The CDR3 totals 15 residues. V lost 5 bases, J lost 9 bases, and 20 bases lay in between. CDR3 in amino acids: CASSAQGAPLGPQHF. CDR3 nucleotide sequence: TGTGCCAGCAGCGCCCAAGGGGCACCCCTAGGGCCCCAGCATTTT.

The V and J genes are TRBV29-1 and TRBJ1-4; 7 bases are shared with TRBD1. V lost 7 bases to trimming and J lost 0 bases; unmatched junction nucleotides: 8. The CDR3 contains 15 residues. Germline V gene lookup returns CDR1 SQVTM and CDR2 ANQGSEA. For the CDR3, the DNA is TGCAGCGCAGCCCGGACAGGAGCAACTAATGAAAAACTGTTTTTT. It specifies CSAARTGATNEKLFF.

This clone appeared a few times. The V call is TRBV5-1, the J call TRBJ2-5; no definite D call. V was cut by 4 bases and J by 5 bases, with 18 bases left in between. In germline, CDR1 is SGHRS, CDR2 YFSETQ. This CDR3 is built from 15 residues. CDR3 sequence (DNA): TGCGCCAGCAGCGCGGACGACCGTATATGGGAGACCCAGTACTTC. Its protein product is CASSADDRIWETQYF.

The chain is built from TRBV28 and TRBJ2-3, with D unresolved. V lost 3 bases and J lost 1, with 8 bases in between. The germline CDR1 and CDR2 sequences are MDHEN and SYDVKM. The CDR3 loop spans 14 amino acids. The CDR3 nucleotides read TGTGCCAGCAGTTTTCTCTCTGGCACAGATACGCAGTATTTT. Its protein is CASSFLSGTDTQYF.